Listed here are 22 T cell receptor beta chains from one sample, sequenced in a study of blood T cell repertoires in COVID-19. The table came from immunoSEQ multiplex PCR; TCRdb's copy has only in-frame clones and leaves some out. This sample has some 200,000 clones, with 83% found just once. The sequencing sample was made of peripheral blood. These TCRs come from a woman between 40 and 50 years old with acute or convalescent COVID-19.

The chain is built from TRBV6-5 and TRBJ1-2, with D possibly matching TRBD1 (6 bases). Germline CDR1 reads MNHEY; CDR2 reads SVGAGI. Trimming took 0 bases from V and 8 from J, leaving 19 bases between them. The CDR3 consists of 16 residues. CDR3 in amino acids: CASSYSSAQVQGGYTF. The CDR3 coding sequence is TGTGCCAGCAGTTACTCGTCGGCTCAGGTCCAGGGGGGCTACACCTTC.

The chain employs TRBV5-4 and TRBJ2-3; 8 bases fit TRBD2. Germline V CDR1 and CDR2: SGHNT, YYREEE (reference sequence). Trimming took 1 base from V and 4 from J; bases not matched to a gene: 2. The CDR3 runs to 14 residues. Here the CDR3 reads CASSLSGGADTQYF. CDR3 DNA sequence: TGTGCCAGCAGCTTGAGCGGGGGAGCAGATACGCAGTATTTT.

V gene TRBV27 combines with J gene TRBJ1-4; 10 bases line up with TRBD1. Germline V CDR1 and CDR2: MNHEY, SMNVEV (reference sequence). J gave up 4 bases and V 5 bases, and 13 bases lay outside the gene matches. CDR3 length: 18 amino acids. The CDR3 bases are TGTGCCAGCAGTAAAGGACAGGGGGTGGTTGAAGGTAATGAAAAACTGTTTTTT. Translation gives CASSKGQGVVEGNEKLFF.

CDR3 loop: CASSPTGDNSPLHF. For the CDR3, the DNA is TGTGCCAGCTCACCGACAGGGGACAATTCACCCCTCCACTTT. V gene TRBV18 combines with J gene TRBJ1-6; 8 nucleotides agree with TRBD1. This CDR3 is built from 14 residues. V shed 3 bases, J shed 7 bases, and the junction held 2 bases outside the gene matches. The germline V gene has CDR1 KGHSH and CDR2 LQKENI.

CDR3 region: CAWSMGLKPQHF. The CDR3 nucleotides are TGTGCCTGGAGTATGGGACTAAAGCCCCAGCATTTT. J is TRBJ1-5 and V is TRBV30; tentative D call: TRBD1 (5 bases). Trimming took 2 bases from V and 8 from J, leaving 10 bases between them. The CDR3 is 12 residues long. CDR1 and CDR2 from the germline V gene are GTSNPN and SVGIG (reference sequence).

The rearrangement joins TRBV10-1 to TRBJ2-1; TRBD2 matches 9 bases. The CDR3 consists of 15 residues. V gave up 5 bases and J gave up 7 bases; unmatched junction bases: 9. Per the germline V gene, CDR1 is WNHNN and CDR2 is SYGVQD (reference sequence). The CDR3 is CASSRLAGPTNEQFF. The CDR3 DNA sequence: TGCGCCAGCAGTCGTCTAGCGGGACCTACGAATGAGCAGTTCTTC.

V and J are TRBV5-6 and TRBJ1-4, with D unclear. CDR1 is SGHDT and CDR2 is YYEEEE in the germline V gene. The CDR3 totals 13 residues. Trimming left V 7 bases short and J 4 bases short, with 11 bases between. CDR3 nucleotide sequence: TGTGCCAGCTCGCGGCTGGTTAATGAAAAACTGTTTTTT. Protein sequence: CASSRLVNEKLFF. Full variable domain (rest looked up from reference TRBV5-6 and TRBJ1-4): DAGVTQSPTHLIKTRGQQVTLRCSPKSGHDTVSWYQQALGQGPQFIFQYYEEEERQRGNFPDRFSGHQFPNYSSELNVNALLLGDSALYLCASSRLVNEKLFFGSGTQLSVL.

In its sample, this clone was seen a few times. The rearrangement joins TRBV10-3 to TRBJ2-7, with 8 bases lining up with TRBD1. Trimming removed 6 bases from V and 3 bases from J; junction bases left unmatched: 4. Germline CDR1 and CDR2: ENHRY and SYGVKD. The CDR3 spans 13 residues. CDR3 in DNA: TGTGCCATCAGCGGGACAGGTATCTACGAGCAGTACTTC. Amino acid sequence: CAISGTGIYEQYF.

The rearrangement joins TRBV11-2 to TRBJ2-7, with 11 bases fitting TRBD2. Losses at the gene ends were 5 bases for V and 4 bases for J; bases not matched to a gene: 7. Germline V gene data show CDR1 as SGHAT and CDR2 as FQNNGV. The CDR3 has 15 amino acids. The CDR3 protein is CASSVLAGGPYEQYF. For the CDR3, the DNA is TGTGCCAGCAGCGTCCTAGCGGGGGGTCCTTACGAGCAGTACTTC.

This clone was recorded once. The chain carries TRBV7-9 and TRBJ2-3, with 8 bases aligning to TRBD2. This CDR3 is 15 amino acids long. V lost 3 bases to trimming and J lost 4 bases; unmatched junction nucleotides: 6. CDR1 is SEHNR, CDR2 FQNEAQ, per germline (reference sequence). In DNA, the CDR3 is TGTGCCAGCAGCTTGGGAATAGCGGGGTCAGATACGCAGTATTTT. This encodes CASSLGIAGSDTQYF.

The chain employs TRBV14 and TRBJ1-5; 10 bases map to TRBD1. This CDR3 is 12 amino acids long. Per the germline V gene, CDR1 is SGHDN and CDR2 is FVKESK. V lost 4 bases to trimming and J lost 11 bases; unmatched junction nucleotides: 2. CDR3 loop: CASSLGTGAQHF. DNA for the CDR3: TGTGCCAGCAGCCTGGGGACAGGGGCCCAGCATTTT.

The V and J genes are TRBV4-1 and TRBJ2-3; D possibly corresponds to TRBD2 (5 bases). The CDR3 sequence is 14 residues long. Germline V gives CDR1 MGHRA, CDR2 YSYEKL. Trimming took off 3 bases at V and 2 bases at J, with 9 bases between the two ends. CDR3 bases: TGCGCCAGCAGCCAGAGACTACTCACAGATACGCAGTATTTT. It yields the protein CASSQRLLTDTQYF.

The rearrangement uses TRBV28 and TRBJ1-5; D might be TRBD1 (6 bases). Looked up from germline, CDR1 is MDHEN and CDR2 is SYDVKM. The CDR3 has 14 amino acids. Between the trimmed V and J ends, which lost 6 bases and 0 bases, there was a span of 9 bases. CDR3 DNA: TGTGCCAGCAGGGGAGGGGGTAGCAATCAGCCCCAGCATTTT. Its translation is CASRGGGSNQPQHF.

This clone has only one observation. The V and J genes are TRBV5-1 and TRBJ1-1; tentative D call: TRBD1 (5 bases). CDR1 and CDR2 from the germline V gene are SGHRS and YFSETQ. The CDR3 has 12 residues. V was shortened by 0 bases and J by 10 bases, with 10 bases between the two germline ends. CDR3: CASSLESGGAFF. The DNA of the CDR3 is TGCGCCAGCAGCTTGGAGTCCGGGGGAGCTTTCTTT.

The chain is built from TRBV7-3 and TRBJ2-5; 7 positions match TRBD1. The CDR3 is made up of 13 amino acids. V was clipped by 2 bases and J by 3 bases; unmatched bases: 0. Germline assignment: CDR1 SGHTA and CDR2 FQGTGA. The CDR3 DNA reads TGTGCCAGCAGCTTACAGGGGGAAGAGACCCAGTACTTC. Translated: CASSLQGEETQYF.

The chain recombines TRBV6-5 with TRBJ1-3; 7 nucleotides line up with TRBD1. J lost 2 bases, V lost 0 bases, and 1 base had no gene match. The CDR3 is 15 amino acids. Germline V gives CDR1 MNHEY, CDR2 SVGAGI. CDR3 sequence: CASSYSTGAGNTIYF. In DNA form, the CDR3 reads TGTGCCAGCAGTTACTCCACAGGGGCTGGAAACACCATATATTTT.

The chain uses TRBV2 and TRBJ2-2; the match to TRBD2 covers 7 bases. The CDR3 contains 15 residues. J was trimmed by 5 bases and V by 2 bases; bases with no gene match: 5. In germline, CDR1 is SNHLY, CDR2 FYNNEI. The CDR3 spells CASSESGTYTGELFF. In nucleotides, the CDR3 is TGTGCCAGCAGTGAAAGCGGGACTTATACCGGGGAGCTGTTTTTT.

The V call is TRBV6-5, the J call TRBJ1-5; TRBD1 matches at 7 bases. Germline assignment: CDR1 MNHEY and CDR2 SVGAGI. The CDR3 covers 15 residues. Trimming took 6 bases from V and 3 from J; bases not matched to a gene: 8. CDR3 in DNA: TGTGCCAGCAGGCCGGGACAGAGCCTCAATCAGCCCCAGCATTTT. Translation: CASRPGQSLNQPQHF.

This chain connects TRBV19 to TRBJ2-3; 7 bases agree with TRBD2. This CDR3 is built from 15 residues. V lost 3 bases, J lost 10 bases, and 13 bases stayed unmatched. Germline V CDR1 and CDR2: LNHDA, SQIVND (reference sequence). This CDR3 reads CASSMGIGFLAAQYF. The CDR3 bases are TGTGCCAGTAGTATGGGTATAGGTTTTCTAGCGGCGCAGTATTTT.

This rearrangement joins TRBV3-1 (or the pseudogene TRBV3-2) to TRBJ1-1, with 10 bases fitting TRBD1. Germline CDR1 reads LGHDT; CDR2 reads YNNKEL (reference sequence). The CDR3 contains 16 residues. After removal of 6 bases from V and 5 bases from J, the junction contained 12 bases not matched to a gene. For the CDR3, the DNA is TGTGCCAGCAGGCCGACACCGGGACAGGGGATTACTGAAGCTTTCTTT. It codes for CASRPTPGQGITEAFF.

This clone was observed once. The V gene is TRBV9, the J gene TRBJ2-2; 10 bases are shared with TRBD2. Germline-derived CDR1 and CDR2 are SGDLS and YYNGEE. The CDR3 is 16 residues long. After removal of 0 bases from V and 5 bases from J, the junction contained 4 bases not matched to a gene. The CDR3 region has the DNA TGTGCCAGCAGCGTAGCTAGCGGGGGACCGACCGGGGAGCTGTTTTTT. Translated: CASSVASGGPTGELFF.

The chain has TRBV28 and TRBJ2-1, with TRBD1 matching over 9 bases. The trim removed 4 bases at V and 6 bases at J, leaving 7 bases unmatched. CDR1 and CDR2 from the germline V gene are MDHEN and SYDVKM. The CDR3 consists of 15 residues. CDR3 protein: CASSSGTGSGNEQFF. In nucleotides, the CDR3 is TGTGCCAGCAGTTCCGGGACAGGGTCAGGCAATGAGCAGTTCTTC. The full variable domain, its missing parts supplied by reference TRBV28 and TRBJ2-1, is DVKVTQSSRYLVKRTGEKVFLECVQDMDHENMFWYRQDPGLGLRLIYFSYDVKMKEKGDIPEGYSVSREKKERFSLILESASTNQTSMYLCASSSGTGSGNEQFFGPGTRLTVL.